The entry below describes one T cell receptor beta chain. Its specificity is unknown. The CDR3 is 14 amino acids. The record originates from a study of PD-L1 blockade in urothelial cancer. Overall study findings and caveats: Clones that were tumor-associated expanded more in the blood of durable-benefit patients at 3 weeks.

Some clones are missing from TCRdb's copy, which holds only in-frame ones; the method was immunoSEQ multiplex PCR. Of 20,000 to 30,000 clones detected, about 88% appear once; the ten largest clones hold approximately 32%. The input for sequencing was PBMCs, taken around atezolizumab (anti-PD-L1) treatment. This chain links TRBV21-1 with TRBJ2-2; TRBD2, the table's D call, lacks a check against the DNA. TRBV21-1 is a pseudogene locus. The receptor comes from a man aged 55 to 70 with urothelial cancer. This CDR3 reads CASSKRVYTGELFF. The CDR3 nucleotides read TGTGCCAGCAGCAAAAGAGTTTACACCGGGGAGCTGTTTTTT.